These T cell receptor beta chains were read from a single sample in a study of preoperative IRX-2 immunotherapy in early breast cancer. Data came from immunoSEQ multiplex PCR; TCRdb stores just in-frame clones and leaves some out. The repertoire holds approximately 24,000 clones, with more than 80% as singletons. This material consisted of tumor tissue, taken after IRX-2 immunotherapy. The receptors here all came from a human donor with breast cancer. Each CDR3 is given with its conserved first and last residue. D genes are given only for firm matches. Rows may omit the clone size; those that give it use once, few, many or a size class.

>TRBV7-9|NA|TRBD1|TRBJ1-5
CASSAGTGTGENQPQHF
TGTGCCAGCAGCGCCGGTACCGGGACAGGGGAAAATCAGCCCCAGCATTTT
>TRBV5-3|NA|TRBD1|TRBJ2-7
CARSLEGQGGRHYEQYF
TGTGCCAGAAGCTTGGAGGGACAGGGTGGAAGACACTACGAGCAGTACTTC
>TRBV23-1|once|NA|TRBJ2-7
CASSQIRGLGKKQYF
TGCGCCAGCAGTCAAATTCGGGGTCTGGGGAAGAAGCAGTACTTC
>TRBV11-3|few|TRBD1|TRBJ2-2
CASSGTVGLGHTTGELFF
TGTGCCAGCAGCGGGACAGTAGGATTGGGTCACACCACCGGGGAGCTGTTTTTT
>TRBV19|NA|TRBD1|TRBJ1-1
CASRQGAGTEAFF
TGTGCCAGTAGACAGGGGGCAGGAACTGAAGCTTTCTTT
>TRBV28|NA|NA|TRBJ1-1
CASSLPNTEAFF
TGTGCCAGCAGTTTACCGAACACTGAAGCTTTCTTT
>TRBV5-1|NA|TRBD1|TRBJ1-5
CASSSGGVNQPQHF
TGCGCCAGCAGCTCAGGGGGCGTCAATCAGCCCCAGCATTTT
>TRBV29-1|NA|NA|TRBJ1-2
CSGRENYGYTF
TGCAGCGGTAGGGAAAACTATGGCTACACCTTC
>TRBV19|NA|NA|TRBJ2-2
CASSPLGQNTGELFF
TGTGCCAGTAGTCCACTAGGACAAAACACCGGGGAGCTGTTTTTT
>TRBV10-3|NA|NA|TRBJ2-1
CAISESSYNEQFF
TGTGCCATCAGTGAGAGCTCCTACAATGAGCAGTTCTTC
>TRBV5-1|NA|NA|TRBJ1-2
CASSRTFNYGYTF
TGCGCCAGCAGCCGGACTTTTAACTATGGCTACACCTTC
>TRBV5-1|NA|NA|TRBJ2-3
CASSLGGTATDTQYF
TGCGCCAGCAGCTTGGGCGGGACGGCCACAGATACGCAGTATTTT
>TRBV27|NA|NA|TRBJ2-7
CASSRALPYEQYF
TGTGCCAGCAGCAGAGCCCTTCCCTACGAGCAGTACTTC
>TRBV11-2|NA|NA|TRBJ1-4
CASSLDGGEKLFF
TGTGCCAGCAGCTTAGACGGTGGCGAAAAACTGTTTTTT
>TRBV30|NA|NA|TRBJ2-1
CAWARAVDEQFF
TGTGCCTGGGCCCGGGCAGTCGATGAGCAGTTCTTC
>TRBV28|NA|NA|TRBJ1-2
CASSLLGGGYTF
TGTGCCAGCAGTTTATTGGGGGGTGGCTACACCTTC
>TRBV7-2|once|NA|TRBJ1-3
CASSLGPGTGNTIYF
TGTGCCAGCAGCTTAGGTCCAGGGACTGGAAACACCATATATTTT
>TRBV19|NA|NA|TRBJ2-6
CASISRGDGANVLTF
TGTGCCAGTATCTCGAGGGGGGATGGGGCCAACGTCCTGACTTTC
>TRBV4-1|NA|NA|TRBJ2-7
CASSRGLNYEQYF
TGCGCCAGCAGCCGTGGGCTAAACTACGAGCAGTACTTC
>TRBV2|NA|TRBD2|TRBJ2-7
CAKQLAGTFNEQYF
TGTGCCAAGCAACTAGCGGGGACCTTCAACGAGCAGTACTTC
>TRBV2|NA|NA|TRBJ2-1
CASSTGRWNEQFF
TGTGCCAGCAGCACAGGGCGCTGGAATGAGCAGTTCTTC
>TRBV9|NA|TRBD1|TRBJ1-6
CASSVAGGENSPLHF
TGTGCCAGCAGCGTAGCAGGGGGTGAGAATTCACCCCTCCACTTT
>TRBV27|NA|NA|TRBJ1-1
CASMVAGGEAFF
TGTGCCAGCATGGTGGCGGGAGGTGAAGCTTTCTTT
>TRBV9|NA|NA|TRBJ2-3
CASSVGSTTTDTQYF
TGTGCCAGCAGCGTAGGTTCGACCACCACAGATACGCAGTATTTT
>TRBV28|NA|NA|TRBJ2-7
CASSLLGGSYEQYF
TGTGCCAGCAGTTTATTAGGGGGGTCCTACGAGCAGTACTTC
>TRBV19|once|TRBD1|TRBJ1-2
CASSIEQGRYGYTF
TGTGCCAGTAGTATAGAACAGGGGCGCTATGGCTACACCTTC
>TRBV7-8|NA|TRBD2|TRBJ2-5
CASSRLAGIQETQYF
TGTGCCAGCAGCCGACTAGCGGGGATCCAAGAGACCCAGTACTTC
>TRBV5-8|NA|TRBD2|TRBJ2-2
CASSLDRRGGTGELFF
TGTGCCAGCAGCTTGGACAGGCGCGGGGGGACCGGGGAGCTGTTTTTT
>TRBV5-1|NA|NA|TRBJ2-7
CASTEQSSYEQYF
TGCGCCAGCACTGAGCAGTCCTCTTACGAGCAGTACTTC